The 20 T cell receptor beta chains in this list originate from one sample, sequenced in a study of chronic HIV infection and antiretroviral therapy. TCRdb recomputed calls from the 5' RACE reads with MiXCR, one row per CDR3 protein. The data hold 40,000 to 50,000 distinct CDR3 sequences, with about a fifth observed a single time. The sequenced material came from peripheral blood. These receptors were taken from an adult who had HIV and had not received antiretroviral therapy, or was an uninfected healthy control (not recorded which).

This clonotype was observed a handful of times. The chain couples TRBV10-3 to TRBJ1-5; 9 bases are shared with TRBD1. Germline-derived CDR1 and CDR2 are ENHRY and SYGVKD. The CDR3 consists of 16 residues. Unmatched junction bases numbered 7, after V lost 0 bases and J lost 7 bases. CDR3 nucleotides: TGTGCCATCAGTGAGTCCCGGGACAGGGCGGGACAGCCCCAGCATTTT. Encoded protein: CAISESRDRAGQPQHF.

This clonotype was picked up a small number of times. This rearrangement joins TRBV2 to TRBJ1-1, with 8 bases aligning to TRBD1. This CDR3 has 14 residues. CDR1 and CDR2 from the germline V gene are SNHLY and FYNNEI. The trim removed 5 bases at V and 1 base at J, leaving 3 bases unmatched. The CDR3 coding sequence is TGTGCCAGCAGTATACAGGGGGGGAACACTGAAGCTTTCTTT. Translation gives CASSIQGGNTEAFF. The full variable domain, with the rest looked up from reference TRBV2 and TRBJ1-1, is EPEVTQTPSHQVTQMGQEVILRCVPISNHLYFYWYRQILGQKVEFLVSFYNNEISEKSEIFDDQFSVERPDGSNFTLKIRSTKLEDSAMYFCASSIQGGNTEAFFGQGTRLTVV.

This clonotype occurred a few times. This chain links TRBV5-1 with TRBJ2-7, with D possibly being TRBD1 (5 bases). There are 18 residues in the CDR3. Germline V gene sequence: CDR1 SGHRS, CDR2 YFSETQ. V lost 0 bases to trimming and J lost 0 bases, with 19 bases between them. The CDR3, as DNA: TGCGCCAGCAGCTTGGCCCCGACACAGGTATTGACCTCCTACGAGCAGTACTTC. Amino acids: CASSLAPTQVLTSYEQYF. Full variable domain (rest looked up from reference TRBV5-1 and TRBJ2-7): KAGVTQTPRYLIKTRGQQVTLSCSPISGHRSVSWYQQTPGQGLQFLFEYFSETQRNKGNFPGRFSGRQFSNSRSEMNVSTLELGDSALYLCASSLAPTQVLTSYEQYFGPGTRLTVT.

This clonotype showed up just a few times. The rearrangement uses TRBV2 and TRBJ2-3; a weak D match, TRBD2 (5 bases). Germline V gene sequence: CDR1 SNHLY, CDR2 FYNNEI. The CDR3 spans 15 residues. Trimming cost V 10 bases and J 0 bases, with 17 bases left between them. CDR3 region: CATVRAESSTDTQYF. Here the CDR3 DNA reads TGTGCCACCGTCAGAGCGGAGAGTAGCACAGATACGCAGTATTTT. Drawing the rest from reference TRBV2 and TRBJ2-3, the complete variable domain is EPEVTQTPSHQVTQMGQEVILRCVPISNHLYFYWYRQILGQKVEFLVSFYNNEISEKSEIFDDQFSVERPDGSNFTLKIRSTKLEDSAMYFCATVRAESSTDTQYFGPGTRLTVL.

V is TRBV20-1 and J is TRBJ2-2; perhaps D is TRBD1 or TRBD2 (6 bases each). Germline V lookup: CDR1 DFQATT, CDR2 SNEGSKA (reference sequence). The V end lost 0 bases, the J end lost 6 bases, and 11 bases lay between the germline ends. The CDR3 contains 14 residues. CDR3 protein: CSARDEEGAGELFF. CDR3 DNA: TGCAGTGCTAGAGATGAGGAGGGGGCCGGGGAGCTGTTTTTT.

The chain combines TRBV10-2 with TRBJ2-1; the D is unclear. The CDR3 is made up of 11 amino acids. Germline CDR1 is WSHSY and CDR2 is SAAADI. Trimming pared 4 bases from V and 12 bases from J, leaving 10 bases between. As DNA, the CDR3 is TGCGCCAGCAGTGGGTCCCCAGGGCAGTTCTTC. Its translation: CASSGSPGQFF.

This clonotype occurred a few times. The chain links TRBV7-9 to TRBJ2-7; weak D call: TRBD1 (6 bases). CDR3 length: 14 residues. Trimming left V 2 bases short and J 3 bases short, with 11 bases between. Germline loops: CDR1 SEHNR, CDR2 FQNEAQ (reference sequence). The CDR3: CASSLTTGSYEQYF. CDR3 in DNA: TGTGCCAGCAGCTTAACGACAGGCAGCTACGAGCAGTACTTC.

There are a few counts of this clonotype. This chain links TRBV29-1 with TRBJ2-1, with 7 positions matching TRBD1. This CDR3 is built from 14 residues. Germline V gene data show CDR1 as SQVTM and CDR2 as ANQGSEA. V lost 4 bases and J lost 7; bases outside the gene matches: 10. The CDR3 bases are TGCAGCGTTGCGCCGGGCCCAGGGGGAAATGAGCAGTTCTTC. It yields the protein CSVAPGPGGNEQFF.

The chain joins TRBV7-9 to TRBJ2-7; tentatively, D is TRBD2 (5 bases). CDR1 and CDR2 (germline): SEHNR, FQNEAQ (reference sequence). V gave up 5 bases and J gave up 2 bases, with 13 bases separating them. This CDR3 is 14 amino acids long. The CDR3 region is CASSLGPGTYEQYF. The CDR3 DNA reads TGTGCCAGCAGCCTTGGGCCGGGAACCTACGAGCAGTACTTC.

This clonotype showed up just a few times. The rearrangement joins TRBV15 to TRBJ2-2; no definite D call. Trimming took off 0 bases at V and 7 bases at J, with 24 bases between the two ends. The germline V gene has CDR1 LNHNV and CDR2 YYDKDF (reference sequence). This CDR3 comprises 19 residues. The CDR3 protein is CATSRDAPKFFGVGGELFF. In nucleotides, the CDR3 is TGTGCCACCAGCAGAGATGCCCCGAAGTTTTTCGGAGTTGGCGGGGAGCTGTTTTTT.

This clonotype was counted a few times. The V and J genes are TRBV29-1 and TRBJ1-4; TRBD1 is a possible D gene (5 bases). Between the trimmed V and J ends, which lost 0 bases and 6 bases, there was a span of 14 bases. Germline values: CDR1 SQVTM, CDR2 ANQGSEA. This CDR3 spans 15 amino acids. The chain's CDR3 is CSVEDPIGVDEKLFF. The CDR3 DNA is TGCAGCGTTGAAGATCCGATAGGGGTTGATGAAAAACTGTTTTTT.

The gene calls are TRBV20-1 and TRBJ2-7; 12 bases are shared with TRBD2. The CDR3 has 17 residues. Trimming cost V 6 bases and J 5 bases; bases outside gene matches: 17. CDR1 is DFQATT, CDR2 SNEGSKA, per germline (reference sequence). DNA of the CDR3: TGCAGTGCCCCCCTAGCGGGAGGGCCCTTTCGCAGGGACGAGCAGTACTTC. Encoded protein: CSAPLAGGPFRRDEQYF.

This clonotype was seen a handful of times. The chain recombines TRBV3-1 with TRBJ2-1; TRBD2 matches 12 bases. Germline CDR1 reads LGHDT; CDR2 reads YNNKEL (reference sequence). The CDR3 covers 16 residues. V gave up 6 bases and J gave up 7 bases; unmatched junction bases: 10. CDR3 in amino acids: CASSRPGTSGRNEQFF. The DNA for the CDR3 is TGTGCCAGCAGTCGTCCCGGAACTAGCGGGAGGAATGAGCAGTTCTTC.

This clonotype was counted ten times or more. V and J are TRBV25-1 and TRBJ1-1, with D uncertain. Between the trimmed V and J ends, which lost 2 bases and 4 bases, there was a span of 11 bases. Germline loops: CDR1 MGHDK, CDR2 SYGVNS. The CDR3 is made up of 14 amino acids. CDR3 protein: CASSENDASTEAFF. In nucleotides, the CDR3 is TGTGCCAGCAGTGAAAATGACGCGTCCACTGAAGCTTTCTTT.

This chain joins TRBV20-1 and TRBJ2-7; TRBD2 matches at 7 bases. Trimming at V came to 2 bases and at J to 0 bases, leaving 1 base not matched to a gene. The germline V gene encodes CDR1 DFQATT and CDR2 SNEGSKA (reference sequence). The CDR3 has 13 amino acids. CDR3 loop: CSARLAASYEQYF. The DNA for the CDR3 is TGCAGTGCTAGACTAGCGGCCTCCTACGAGCAGTACTTC.

The chain employs TRBV5-6 and TRBJ2-3; D perhaps matches TRBD2 (5 bases). The CDR3 spans 14 residues. Germline CDR1 reads SGHDT; CDR2 reads YYEEEE. V was cut by 2 bases and J by 6 bases, with 13 bases left in between. CDR3 in DNA: TGTGCCAGCAGCTTATTGGACTTGGCGGATACGCAGTATTTT. Encoded protein: CASSLLDLADTQYF.

The rearrangement uses TRBV15 and TRBJ1-1; D is perhaps TRBD1 (6 bases). V dropped 2 bases and J dropped 0 bases, with 13 bases sitting between them. The CDR3 is made up of 16 amino acids. Germline CDR1 reads LNHNV; CDR2 reads YYDKDF (reference sequence). CDR3 DNA: TGTGCCACCAGCAGATTCGGGGGCGATATGAACACTGAAGCTTTCTTT. This gives the protein CATSRFGGDMNTEAFF. Drawing the rest from reference TRBV15 and TRBJ1-1, the complete variable domain is DAMVIQNPRYQVTQFGKPVTLSCSQTLNHNVMYWYQQKSSQAPKLLFHYYDKDFNNEADTPDNFQSRRPNTSFCFLDIRSPGLGDTAMYLCATSRFGGDMNTEAFFGQGTRLTVV.

The J gene is TRBJ1-4, the V gene TRBV5-1; D not certain. The germline V and J ends were trimmed by 0 bases and 6 bases, with 12 bases remaining between them. CDR1 and CDR2 (germline): SGHRS, YFSETQ. There are 15 residues in the CDR3. Written as DNA, the CDR3 is TGCGCCAGCAGCTTGGCACGAGGGTACGATGAAAAACTGTTTTTT. Amino acids: CASSLARGYDEKLFF.

The genes are TRBV9 and TRBJ2-6; D is undetermined. Between the trimmed V and J ends, which lost 2 bases and 0 bases, there was a span of 6 bases. Germline lookup yields CDR1 SGDLS and CDR2 YYNGEE. The CDR3 is 15 residues long. The CDR3 spells CASSVAVSGANVLTF. The CDR3 region has the DNA TGTGCCAGCAGCGTGGCGGTCTCTGGGGCCAACGTCCTGACTTTC.

The rearrangement joins TRBV7-2 to TRBJ1-1; 8 nucleotides line up with TRBD1. This CDR3 is 13 amino acids long. The V gene's germline CDR1 is SGHTA and CDR2 FQGNSA. V gave up 5 bases and J gave up 6 bases; unmatched junction bases: 5. The CDR3 sequence is CASSPPTGAEAFF. In DNA, the CDR3 is TGTGCCAGCAGCCCACCGACAGGGGCTGAAGCTTTCTTT. The whole variable domain, filled in from reference TRBV7-2 and TRBJ1-1, reads GAGVSQSPSNKVTEKGKDVELRCDPISGHTALYWYRQSLGQGLEFLIYFQGNSAPDKSGLPSDRFSAERTGGSVSTLTIQRTQQEDSAVYLCASSPPTGAEAFFGQGTRLTVV.